This T cell receptor (beta chain) is from a study of lung T cells in sarcoidosis with Löfgren's syndrome. The V gene lost 6 bases and the J gene lost 1 base, with 18 bases spanning the gap. There are 16 residues in the CDR3. Germline CDR1 and CDR2: SNHLY and FYNNEI. MiXCR, applied by TCRdb to the reads, yields one record per CDR3 protein. This sample carries more than 2,000 distinct CDR3 sequences, about 18% of them seen once, and the ten largest clones take 10% to 15%. Notes on the study in general: Shared TRAV12-1 and TRBV2 CDR3 motifs across Löfgren's syndrome patients reportedly suggested public CD4+ TCRs.

By sample fraction, this clonotype is large (0.1 to 1%). Its specificity is unknown. The chain combines TRBV2 with TRBJ1-1, with D uncertain. This receptor was obtained from a human donor with sarcoidosis (Löfgren's syndrome or another form), or a control subject (not recorded which). Source material: CD4+ T cells from bronchoalveolar lavage. Here the CDR3 DNA reads TGTGCCAGCAGGGGCAGGATTTGGCCGGAGAACACTGAAGCTTTCTTT. As protein: CASRGRIWPENTEAFF.